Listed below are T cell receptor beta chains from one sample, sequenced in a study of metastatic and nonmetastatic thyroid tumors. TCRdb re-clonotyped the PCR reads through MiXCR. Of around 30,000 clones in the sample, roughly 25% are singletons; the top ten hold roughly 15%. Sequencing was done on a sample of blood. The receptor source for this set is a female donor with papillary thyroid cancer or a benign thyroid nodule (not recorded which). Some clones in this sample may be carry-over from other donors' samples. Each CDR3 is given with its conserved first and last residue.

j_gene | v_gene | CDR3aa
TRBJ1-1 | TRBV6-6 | CASSYGGRHTEAFF
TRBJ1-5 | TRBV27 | CASSFEGPNQPQHF
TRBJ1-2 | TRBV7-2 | CASSLTRDRVGGYTF
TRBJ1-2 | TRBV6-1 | CAIKGAYGYTF
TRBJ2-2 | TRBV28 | CASSFFVNTWELFF
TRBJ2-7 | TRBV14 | CASSDGLAEAYEQYF
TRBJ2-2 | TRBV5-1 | CASRSTANTGELFF
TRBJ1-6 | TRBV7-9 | CASSLSNSPLHF
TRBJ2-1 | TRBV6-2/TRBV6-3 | CASSFIAQSNERFF
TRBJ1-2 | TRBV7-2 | CASSLYGAEYYGYTF
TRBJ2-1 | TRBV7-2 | CASSLFGGLSSYNEQFF
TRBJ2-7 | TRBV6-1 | CASSRGSYEQYF
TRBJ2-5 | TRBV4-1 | CASSQDVAGQETQYF
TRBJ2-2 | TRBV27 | CASSSTQGTGELFF
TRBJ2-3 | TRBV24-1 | CATTTGTGEADTQYF
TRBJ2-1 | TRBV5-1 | CASSLSGASNNEQFF
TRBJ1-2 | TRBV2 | CASRAGKGYTF
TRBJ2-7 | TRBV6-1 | CASSGQSAYEKYF
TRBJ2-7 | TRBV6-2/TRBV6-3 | CASQTGGGDTYEQYF